There are a few counts of the clone carrying this TCR beta chain. Its antigen is not identified. The sample originates from a study of long-term antiretroviral therapy in people with HIV. Version v3.0 of the immunoSEQ assay ran at survey level. Sequencing was intended to reach about 35,000-50,000 T-cell genomes per sample. Produced via immunoSEQ multiplex PCR; TCRdb's table is partial and in-frame only. The top ten hold more than 9% of the sample, which has 20,000 to 25,000 clones, around 69% seen once. General study results and limits: Pre-ART expanded TRB clones stayed dominant throughout, though often decreasing after ART. Following ART, diversity rose but still fell short of transplant donor controls.

The CDR3 consists of 16 residues. Germline values: CDR1 LNHDA, CDR2 SQIVND (reference sequence). V shed 5 bases, J shed 5 bases, and the junction held 15 bases outside the gene matches. J is TRBJ2-7 and V is TRBV19, with 7 bases that match TRBD2. This specimen consisted of unsorted PBMCs, obtained roughly 21 months before starting antiretroviral therapy. The sequence came from a woman aged 35 to 49 with HIV. The CDR3 nucleotides are TGTGCCAGTAGTCCCTCGTTGGGAGGGGACGGCGACGAGCAGTACTTC. This gives the protein CASSPSLGGDGDEQYF.